Each of the 25 T cell receptor beta chains below was sequenced from the same sample in a study of control samples from healthy donors and cancer patients. Some clones are missing from TCRdb's copy, which holds only in-frame ones; the method was immunoSEQ multiplex PCR. The sample has around 170,000 clones, approximately 92% seen once. Sequencing was carried out using blood. Receptors were obtained from a man aged 25 to 40 in good health.

This chain joins TRBV6-6 and TRBJ2-1; D might be TRBD2 (6 bases). This CDR3 has 14 residues. Trimming took 4 bases from V and 9 from J, leaving 16 bases between them. Per the germline V gene, CDR1 is MNHNY and CDR2 is SVGAGI (reference sequence). The CDR3 reads CASSWVGSVGEQFF. The CDR3 DNA sequence: TGTGCCAGCAGTTGGGTCGGGAGTGTCGGTGAGCAGTTCTTC.

This chain connects TRBV3-1 (or the pseudogene TRBV3-2) to TRBJ2-1; no reliable D call. Trimming took 2 bases from V and 0 from J, leaving 5 bases between them. The CDR3 is 14 residues long. Germline V gene data show CDR1 as LGHDT and CDR2 as YNNKEL (reference sequence). Here the CDR3 DNA reads TGTGCCAGCAGCCAAATAGACTCCTACAATGAGCAGTTCTTC. Amino acids: CASSQIDSYNEQFF.

The J gene is TRBJ2-1, the V gene TRBV19, with unresolved D. This CDR3 is built from 18 residues. The ends were cut back, 9 bases at V and 0 bases at J, with 24 bases in the middle. Germline V gives CDR1 LNHDA, CDR2 SQIVND (reference sequence). This CDR3 is CASRPNGAYPSSYNEQFF. Here the CDR3 DNA reads TGTGCCAGCCGTCCTAACGGCGCCTACCCCAGCTCCTACAATGAGCAGTTCTTC.

The chain employs TRBV18 and TRBJ1-2, with unresolved D. Trimming pared 6 bases from V and 6 bases from J, leaving 11 bases between. Germline loops: CDR1 KGHSH, CDR2 LQKENI. This CDR3 spans 12 amino acids. Written as DNA, the CDR3 is TGTGCCAGCTCGGCGAAAGAGAATGGCTACACCTTC. This codes for CASSAKENGYTF. The full variable domain, in which reference TRBV18 and TRBJ1-2 provide the parts outside the CDR3, is NAGVMQNPRHLVRRRGQEARLRCSPMKGHSHVYWYRQLPEEGLKFMVYLQKENIIDESGMPKERFSAEFPKEGPSILRIQQVVRGDSAAYFCASSAKENGYTFGSGTRLTVV.

The V and J genes are TRBV19 and TRBJ2-1, with TRBD2 matching over 8 bases. Germline trimming cut 8 bases from V and 8 bases from J; bases unmatched to any gene: 14. Germline CDR1 is LNHDA and CDR2 is SQIVND (reference sequence). This CDR3 is 15 amino acids long. The CDR3 is CASRLAGGGKDEQFF. CDR3 sequence (DNA): TGTGCCAGTCGCCTCGCGGGGGGCGGGAAGGATGAGCAGTTCTTC.

The rearrangement joins TRBV24-1 to TRBJ2-2; D unclear. CDR1 and CDR2 (germline): KGHDR, SFDVKD. The CDR3 length is 14 residues. V shed 5 bases and J shed 4 bases, with 10 bases lying between them. The CDR3 spells CATSARPGTGELFF. The CDR3 region has the DNA TGTGCCACCAGTGCTCGCCCGGGCACCGGGGAGCTGTTTTTT.

The chain recombines TRBV27 with TRBJ1-1; D perhaps matches TRBD1 (5 bases). The ends were cut back, 5 bases at V and 3 bases at J, with 10 bases in the middle. Per germline, CDR1 MNHEY and CDR2 SMNVEV (reference sequence). CDR3 length: 13 amino acids. The CDR3 loop reads CASSAWGYTEAFF. The CDR3 coding sequence is TGTGCCAGCAGTGCCTGGGGGTACACTGAAGCTTTCTTT.

This chain connects TRBV3-1 (or the pseudogene TRBV3-2) to TRBJ1-5; possibly TRBD1 for D (5 bases). The germline gives CDR1 LGHDT, CDR2 YNNKEL (reference sequence). The V end was cut by 1 base, the J end by 11 bases, with 12 bases between. CDR3 length equals 13 residues. The CDR3 reads CASSQGGPGAQHF. In DNA, the CDR3 is TGTGCCAGCAGCCAAGGGGGTCCGGGGGCCCAGCATTTT.

The chain combines TRBV14 with TRBJ1-1; D might be TRBD1 (5 bases). Germline CDR1 SGHDN, CDR2 FVKESK. The V and J ends lost 9 bases and 0 bases respectively, with 8 bases between them. The CDR3 sequence is 12 residues long. The CDR3 sequence is CASGQMNTEAFF. The CDR3 nucleotides read TGTGCCAGTGGACAAATGAACACTGAAGCTTTCTTT.

This chain connects TRBV5-4 to TRBJ1-1; unclear D gene. V was shortened by 4 bases and J by 1 base, with 14 bases between the two germline ends. Germline V gives CDR1 SGHNT, CDR2 YYREEE (reference sequence). CDR3 size: 15 residues. The CDR3 region has the DNA TGTGCCAGCAGCGCGGACTATTCGAGGAACACTGAAGCTTTCTTT. Translating it yields CASSADYSRNTEAFF.

The CDR3 sequence is CATISGHGTDTQYF. The CDR3 DNA is TGTGCCACCATTAGCGGACATGGCACAGATACGCAGTATTTT. The chain uses TRBV28 and TRBJ2-3; weak D call: TRBD2 (6 bases). V was shortened by 10 bases and J by 1 base, with 15 bases between the two germline ends. This CDR3 comprises 14 residues. The germline CDR1 and CDR2 sequences are MDHEN and SYDVKM.

This chain connects TRBV6-5 to TRBJ2-5, with 12 positions matching TRBD2. V lost 5 bases and J lost 5; bases outside the gene matches: 3. This CDR3 has 14 amino acids. Per the germline V gene, CDR1 is MNHEY and CDR2 is SVGAGI. The CDR3 DNA follows: TGTGCCAGCAGTCGACTAGCGGGAGTGGAGACCCAGTACTTC. It encodes CASSRLAGVETQYF.

The J gene is TRBJ2-1, the V gene TRBV14; D gene unclear. With 0 bases removed from V and 12 bases from J, the gap between germline ends came to 12 bases. Germline V gives CDR1 SGHDN, CDR2 FVKESK. The CDR3 length is 13 residues. CDR3 in amino acids: CASSQDRNTLQFF. In DNA form, the CDR3 reads TGTGCCAGCAGCCAAGATCGGAATACCTTGCAGTTCTTC.

The J gene is TRBJ1-2, the V gene TRBV5-4; D gene uncertain. Trimming stripped 3 bases from V and 7 bases from J, with 19 bases between. Germline CDR1 is SGHNT and CDR2 is YYREEE (reference sequence). The CDR3 totals 15 residues. This CDR3 reads CASSSGKTPKGGYTF. The CDR3 DNA sequence: TGTGCCAGCAGCTCCGGGAAGACCCCTAAGGGTGGCTACACCTTC.

The chain has TRBV4-3 and TRBJ2-1, with 10 bases that match TRBD2. The CDR3 contains 16 residues. Germline-derived CDR1 and CDR2 are LGHNA and YSLEER. Trimming removed 1 base from V and 3 bases from J; junction bases left unmatched: 3. In DNA form, the CDR3 reads TGCGCCAGCAGCCAAGGCGCTAGCGGGGGCTACAATGAGCAGTTCTTC. Amino acid sequence: CASSQGASGGYNEQFF.

This chain connects TRBV7-9 to TRBJ1-1; D is unresolved. The CDR3 contains 14 residues. Per the germline V gene, CDR1 is SEHNR and CDR2 is FQNEAQ (reference sequence). Trimming cost V 6 bases and J 3 bases, with 14 bases left between them. CDR3 nucleotide sequence: TGTGCCAGCAGTCCCATGGGAGGGCACACTGAAGCTTTCTTT. The encoded protein is CASSPMGGHTEAFF.

V gene TRBV28 combines with J gene TRBJ2-5; TRBD2 matches at 9 bases. The J segment lost 0 bases and the V segment lost 2 bases, leaving 1 base of the junction unmatched. Germline loops: CDR1 MDHEN, CDR2 SYDVKM. The CDR3 contains 15 residues. The CDR3 spells CASSLASGDQETQYF. For the CDR3, the DNA is TGTGCCAGCAGTTTAGCTAGCGGGGACCAAGAGACCCAGTACTTC.

The chain combines TRBV10-2 with TRBJ2-3; 9 positions agree with TRBD2. Germline trimming cut 3 bases from V and 4 bases from J; bases unmatched to any gene: 8. The CDR3 runs to 16 residues. Germline CDR1 is WSHSY and CDR2 is SAAADI. The CDR3 region has the DNA TGCGCCAGCAGTGAACAAGGTAGCGGGGGCGCAGATACGCAGTATTTT. Translation: CASSEQGSGGADTQYF.

Only one count was recorded for this clone. CDR3 in amino acids: CASSYTPRGYEQYF. CDR3 DNA sequence: TGTGCCAGCAGTTACACACCAAGGGGGTACGAGCAGTACTTC. The chain carries TRBV6-2 or TRBV6-3 and TRBJ2-7; tentatively, D is TRBD1 (6 bases). The CDR3 length is 14 residues. Trimming cost V 2 bases and J 4 bases, with 12 bases left between them. Looked up from germline, CDR1 is MNHEY and CDR2 is SVGEGT.

The chain employs TRBV4-2 and TRBJ2-3; 14 nucleotides line up with TRBD2. This CDR3 has 16 amino acids. Germline assignment: CDR1 LGHNA and CDR2 YNFKEQ. Trimming removed 4 bases from V and 6 bases from J; junction bases left unmatched: 6. The CDR3 here is CASSPGLAGVGDTQYF. For the CDR3, the DNA is TGTGCCAGCAGCCCGGGACTAGCGGGGGTAGGGGATACGCAGTATTTT.

The J gene is TRBJ2-2, the V gene TRBV2, with D perhaps assigned TRBD1 or TRBD2 (5 bases each). The germline CDR1 and CDR2 sequences are SNHLY and FYNNEI. The CDR3 length is 16 residues. V lost 5 bases and J lost 4, with 17 bases in between. CDR3 in amino acids: CASSSRGSGGTGELFF. In nucleotides, the CDR3 is TGTGCCAGCAGTTCTCGGGGAAGTGGGGGCACCGGGGAGCTGTTTTTT.

The chain couples TRBV3-1 (or the pseudogene TRBV3-2) to TRBJ1-1; 7 bases agree with TRBD1. Germline loops: CDR1 LGHDT, CDR2 YNNKEL (reference sequence). The CDR3 spans 14 residues. V trimming: 3 bases; J trimming: 1 base; junction bases outside the gene matches: 2. The CDR3 DNA reads TGTGCCAGCAGCCAGAACAGGGGGAACACTGAAGCTTTCTTT. Its translation is CASSQNRGNTEAFF.

This chain links TRBV5-4 with TRBJ2-2; 7 bases fit TRBD2. CDR1 SGHNT and CDR2 YYREEE come from the germline V gene (reference sequence). J was trimmed by 1 base and V by 9 bases; bases with no gene match: 9. CDR3 length: 15 residues. The CDR3 nucleotides read TGTGCCACCTCGGCTAGCGGCAAGAACACCGGGGAGCTGTTTTTT. This sequence encodes CATSASGKNTGELFF.

The rearrangement links TRBV29-1 to TRBJ1-1; D uncertain. There are 14 residues in the CDR3. V lost 5 bases, J lost 4 bases, and 17 bases lay in between. The germline V gene has CDR1 SQVTM and CDR2 ANQGSEA. The CDR3 DNA reads TGCAGCGTTTGCTCGGTCGTTGGTGTCACTGAAGCTTTCTTT. It encodes CSVCSVVGVTEAFF.

The J gene is TRBJ1-3, the V gene TRBV15; the D is unclear. V lost 0 bases, J lost 6 bases, and 9 bases lay in between. The CDR3 covers 14 residues. In germline, CDR1 is LNHNV, CDR2 YYDKDF (reference sequence). The CDR3 DNA sequence: TGTGCCACCAGCAGAGAGCGACCTGAAAACACCATATATTTT. Translating it yields CATSRERPENTIYF.